The clone carrying this TCR beta chain was detected once. Its antigen is currently unknown. Here immunoSEQ multiplex PCR was the method, and the copy in TCRdb shows in-frame clones only, minus some. The profile shows fewer than 150,000 clones, approximately 88% of them singletons. The CDR3 covers 13 residues. V lost 6 bases, J lost 11 bases, and 19 bases lay in between. Germline lookup yields CDR1 MNHEY and CDR2 SVGAGI. This sample is part of a study of T cell responses to AZD1222 COVID-19 vaccine. Whole-study context: Pooled in the analysis were second doses at about 4 or about 12 weeks. Broader study findings: Rises in breadth and depth of Spike-specific TCRs came after two AZD1222 doses. No day 14 peak samples; only post-peak repertoires were characterized. CD4 TCRs associated with vaccination spanned spike, dominating at 160-218 and 743-854.

The J gene is TRBJ1-1, the V gene TRBV6-5, with D hard to call. The source is an adult in good health. Sequenced material: peripheral blood, taken on day 0 of AZD1222 vaccination. CDR3 sequence: CASRYPGDPRAFF. DNA of the CDR3: TGTGCCAGCAGATATCCTGGCGACCCGCGGGCTTTCTTT.